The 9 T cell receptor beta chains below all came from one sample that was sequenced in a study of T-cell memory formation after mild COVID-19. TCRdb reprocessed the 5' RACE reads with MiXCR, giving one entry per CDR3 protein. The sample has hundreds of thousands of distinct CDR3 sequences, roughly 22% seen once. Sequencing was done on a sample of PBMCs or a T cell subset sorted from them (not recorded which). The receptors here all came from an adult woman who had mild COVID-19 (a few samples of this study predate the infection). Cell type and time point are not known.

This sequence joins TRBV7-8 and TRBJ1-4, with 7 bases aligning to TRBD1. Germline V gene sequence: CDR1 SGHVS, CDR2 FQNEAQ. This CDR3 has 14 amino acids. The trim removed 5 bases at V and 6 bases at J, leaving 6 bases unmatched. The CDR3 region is CASSPLTGYEKLFF. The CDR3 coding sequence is TGTGCCAGCAGCCCTCTGACAGGGTATGAAAAACTGTTTTTT. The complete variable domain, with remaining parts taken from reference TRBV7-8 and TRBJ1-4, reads GAGVSQSPRYKVAKRGQDVALRCDPISGHVSLFWYQQALGQGPEFLTYFQNEAQLDKSGLPSDRFFAERPEGSVSTLKIQRTQQEDSAVYLCASSPLTGYEKLFFGSGTQLSVL.

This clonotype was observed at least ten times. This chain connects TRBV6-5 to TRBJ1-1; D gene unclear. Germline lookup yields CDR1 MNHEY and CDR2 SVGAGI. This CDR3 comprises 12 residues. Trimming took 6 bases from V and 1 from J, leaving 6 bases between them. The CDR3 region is CASRLENTEAFF. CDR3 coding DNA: TGTGCCAGCAGATTAGAGAACACTGAAGCTTTCTTT.

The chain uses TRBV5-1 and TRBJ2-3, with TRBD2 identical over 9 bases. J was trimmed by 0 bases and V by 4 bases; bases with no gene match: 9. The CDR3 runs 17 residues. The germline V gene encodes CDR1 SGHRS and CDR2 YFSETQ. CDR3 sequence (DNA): TGCGCCAGCAGCACGGCGGCTAGCGGGACAAGCACAGATACGCAGTATTTT. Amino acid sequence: CASSTAASGTSTDTQYF.

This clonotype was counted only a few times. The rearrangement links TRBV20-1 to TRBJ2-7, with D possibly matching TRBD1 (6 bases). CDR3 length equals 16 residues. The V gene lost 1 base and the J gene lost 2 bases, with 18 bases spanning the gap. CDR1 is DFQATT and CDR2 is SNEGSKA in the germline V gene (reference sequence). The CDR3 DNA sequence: TGCAGTGCTAGAGGTTTACGACAGGAAAATACCTACGAGCAGTACTTC. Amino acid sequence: CSARGLRQENTYEQYF.

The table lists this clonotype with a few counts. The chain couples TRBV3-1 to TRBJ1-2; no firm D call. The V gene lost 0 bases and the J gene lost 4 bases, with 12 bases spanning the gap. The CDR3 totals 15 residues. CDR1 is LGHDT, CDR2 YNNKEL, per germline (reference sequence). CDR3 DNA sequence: TGTGCCAGCAGCCAAGAAGGGCAGTCGAGCTATGGCTACACCTTC. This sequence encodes CASSQEGQSSYGYTF.

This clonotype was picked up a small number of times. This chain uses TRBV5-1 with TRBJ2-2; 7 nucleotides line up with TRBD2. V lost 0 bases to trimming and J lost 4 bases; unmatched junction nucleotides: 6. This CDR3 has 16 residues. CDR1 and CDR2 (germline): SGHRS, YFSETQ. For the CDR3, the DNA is TGCGCCAGCAGCTTGGACGCGGGGGTCCGCACCGGGGAGCTGTTTTTT. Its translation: CASSLDAGVRTGELFF.

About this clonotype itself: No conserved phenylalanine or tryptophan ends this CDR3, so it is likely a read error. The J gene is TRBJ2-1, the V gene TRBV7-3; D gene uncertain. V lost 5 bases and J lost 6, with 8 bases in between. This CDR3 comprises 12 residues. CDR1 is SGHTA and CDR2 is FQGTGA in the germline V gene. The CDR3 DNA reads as TGTGCCAGCAGCCCTGCTAGCAATGAGCAGTTCTTA. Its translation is CASSPASNEQFL.

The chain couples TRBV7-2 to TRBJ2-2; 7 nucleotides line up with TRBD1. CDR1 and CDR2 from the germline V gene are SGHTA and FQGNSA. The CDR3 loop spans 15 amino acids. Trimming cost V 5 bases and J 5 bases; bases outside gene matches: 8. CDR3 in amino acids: CASSPDRLRTGELFF. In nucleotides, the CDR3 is TGTGCCAGCAGCCCGGACAGGTTACGGACCGGGGAGCTGTTTTTT.

CDR3 nucleotide sequence: TGTGCCAGCAGCCCTAGCCCGCAGGGTAGGTACTTC. Its protein product is CASSPSPQGRYF. V is TRBV11-2 and J is TRBJ2-7; D is possibly TRBD1 or TRBD2 (5 bases each). The CDR3 totals 12 residues. Trimming shortened V by 5 bases and J by 12 bases, and 17 bases separated the two germline ends. Per the germline V gene, CDR1 is SGHAT and CDR2 is FQNNGV.